The sample holds a few counts of the clone carrying this T cell receptor beta chain. The target antigen is unknown. These data belong to a study of beta chain features in type 1 diabetes. Whole-study context: There were around 110 million sorted cells examined across all samples. General observations from the study: No resolution was reached here on whether HLA type influences TCRB rearrangement.

What was sequenced were expressed TCRB transcripts, since all of the isolated RNA had been reverse transcribed. The data were produced by immunoSEQ multiplex PCR, yet TCRdb's version contains in-frame clones alone and is incomplete. The sample yields 300,000 or so clones, less than 10% seen once. In germline, CDR1 is LGHNA, CDR2 YSLEER. V trimming: 3 bases; J trimming: 5 bases; junction bases outside the gene matches: 5. This CDR3 region has 14 residues. Input material: central memory CD4+ T cells from blood. This clonotype originated in a woman between 18 and 29 years old in good health. V gene TRBV4-3 combines with J gene TRBJ2-5; 8 nucleotides agree with TRBD1. The DNA for the CDR3 is TGCGCCAGCAGCCAGACCACAGGGGGGGAGACCCAGTACTTC. Protein sequence: CASSQTTGGETQYF.